Sequencing of this T cell receptor beta chain was carried out in a study of blood T cell repertoires in COVID-19. Study at large: Sources were T cells, B-cell-depleted T cells, or PBMCs; the material itself was cDNA or gDNA.

Source study methods: By means of reference gene primer amplification, nucleated cell counts were estimated. Some clones are missing from TCRdb's copy, which holds only in-frame ones; the method was immunoSEQ multiplex PCR. V and J calls and clone size follow that table, whereas D and trimming were derived from the DNA. There are 170,000 or so clones in the sample; 85% to 95% occur only once, and approximately 0.56% lies in the top ten. This CDR3 is 15 amino acids long. Germline values: CDR1 SGHAT, CDR2 FQNNGV. Trimming took off 4 bases at V and 8 bases at J, with 15 bases between the two ends. The sequence was obtained from a man aged 50 to 59 with acute or convalescent COVID-19. V usage is TRBV11-2 and J usage is TRBJ1-6; weak D call: TRBD1 (5 bases). The sequenced material came from peripheral blood. The CDR3 spells CASSSQGMGYSPLHF. CDR3 DNA sequence: TGTGCCAGCAGCTCCCAGGGTATGGGCTATTCACCCCTCCACTTT.